What follows are 9 T cell receptor beta chains derived from one specimen sequenced in a study of a mutant IDH1 vaccine in newly diagnosed glioma. Described time point: baseline, week 1 (first vaccination visit). The sample's treatment: pre-vaccination baseline after standard-of-care therapy. Produced via immunoSEQ multiplex PCR; TCRdb's table is partial and in-frame only. The repertoire holds about 16,000 clones, with around 95% as singletons. Sequencing was performed on peripheral blood mononuclear cells (PBMCs), taken from a glioma patient treated with radiotherapy, temozolomide or both. The receptors were gathered from a young woman with glioma. Some clones in this sample may be carry-over from other donors' samples.

This chain links TRBV10-3 with TRBJ1-4; 8 positions agree with TRBD1. This CDR3 has 15 amino acids. The V gene's germline CDR1 is ENHRY and CDR2 SYGVKD. Germline trimming cut 6 bases from V and 5 bases from J; bases unmatched to any gene: 8. DNA of the CDR3: TGTGCCATCAGAAGGGGGACAGGACTGAATGAAAAACTGTTTTTT. As protein: CAIRRGTGLNEKLFF.

The V call is TRBV15, the J call TRBJ2-7, with D perhaps TRBD2 (5 bases). The V gene's germline CDR1 is LNHNV and CDR2 YYDKDF (reference sequence). Deletions cut 1 base from V and 9 bases from J, with 16 bases between. This CDR3 spans 14 amino acids. The CDR3 DNA reads as TGTGCCACCAGCAGAGGTGGACTCACCGAGCGGCAGTACTTC. Protein product: CATSRGGLTERQYF.

The genes are TRBV5-6 and TRBJ2-3; D may be TRBD1 (6 bases). V lost 5 bases and J lost 5, with 15 bases in between. The CDR3 totals 14 residues. CDR1 and CDR2 from the germline V gene are SGHDT and YYEEEE. The CDR3 DNA reads as TGTGCCAGCAGAGTACAGGGAAATGTAGATACGCAGTATTTT. This encodes CASRVQGNVDTQYF.

This chain joins TRBV11-3 and TRBJ2-7; TRBD1 matches 8 bases. The J segment lost 6 bases and the V segment lost 0 bases, leaving 7 bases of the junction unmatched. This CDR3 has 15 amino acids. Germline CDR1 reads SGHNT; CDR2 reads YENEEA. The CDR3 region has the DNA TGTGCCAGCAGCTTAGAAGGGACAGGTTCCCGCGAGCAGTACTTC. This sequence encodes CASSLEGTGSREQYF.

Concerning this clone itself: The junction differs from germline at one of its ends, possibly a read error. This chain links TRBV7-7 with TRBJ2-1, with TRBD1 as a possible D gene (6 bases). CDR1 is SSHAT and CDR2 is FNYEAQ in the germline V gene (reference sequence). CDR3 length: 14 amino acids. Here the CDR3 DNA reads TGTGCTAGCAGCCCTCGCACAGGGTCCAATGAGCAGTTCTTC. The encoded protein is CASSPRTGSNEQFF.

V is TRBV19 and J is TRBJ2-7; TRBD2 agrees at 11 bases. CDR1 and CDR2 (germline): LNHDA, SQIVND (reference sequence). The CDR3 has 16 residues. The junction had 7 bases not matched to a gene; V was cut back by 5 bases and J by 1 base. Here the CDR3 reads CASSAMTSGASYEQYF. The DNA of the CDR3 is TGTGCCAGTAGTGCTATGACTAGCGGGGCATCCTACGAGCAGTACTTC.

The chain employs TRBV2 and TRBJ1-6; perhaps TRBD1 as D (5 bases). CDR1 and CDR2 (germline): SNHLY, FYNNEI. Trimming left V 6 bases short and J 8 bases short, with 14 bases between. This CDR3 is 14 amino acids long. The CDR3 DNA sequence: TGTGCCAGCAGGGGTGAGGGGACCTATTCACCCCTCCACTTT. This codes for CASRGEGTYSPLHF.

This chain links TRBV16 with TRBJ2-3; D ambiguous. The CDR3 length is 11 residues. V was cut by 4 bases and J by 3 bases, with 2 bases left in between. In germline, CDR1 is KGHSY, CDR2 FQNENV. In DNA, the CDR3 is TGTGCCAGCAGCCCAACAGATACGCAGTATTTT. Protein: CASSPTDTQYF.

This sequence joins TRBV6-5 and TRBJ2-7; D not certain. Germline loops: CDR1 MNHEY, CDR2 SVGAGI. V was cut by 4 bases and J by 2 bases, with 3 bases left in between. CDR3 size: 11 residues. CDR3 residues: CASSSPYEQYF. The CDR3 DNA follows: TGTGCCAGCAGTTCCCCCTACGAGCAGTACTTC.